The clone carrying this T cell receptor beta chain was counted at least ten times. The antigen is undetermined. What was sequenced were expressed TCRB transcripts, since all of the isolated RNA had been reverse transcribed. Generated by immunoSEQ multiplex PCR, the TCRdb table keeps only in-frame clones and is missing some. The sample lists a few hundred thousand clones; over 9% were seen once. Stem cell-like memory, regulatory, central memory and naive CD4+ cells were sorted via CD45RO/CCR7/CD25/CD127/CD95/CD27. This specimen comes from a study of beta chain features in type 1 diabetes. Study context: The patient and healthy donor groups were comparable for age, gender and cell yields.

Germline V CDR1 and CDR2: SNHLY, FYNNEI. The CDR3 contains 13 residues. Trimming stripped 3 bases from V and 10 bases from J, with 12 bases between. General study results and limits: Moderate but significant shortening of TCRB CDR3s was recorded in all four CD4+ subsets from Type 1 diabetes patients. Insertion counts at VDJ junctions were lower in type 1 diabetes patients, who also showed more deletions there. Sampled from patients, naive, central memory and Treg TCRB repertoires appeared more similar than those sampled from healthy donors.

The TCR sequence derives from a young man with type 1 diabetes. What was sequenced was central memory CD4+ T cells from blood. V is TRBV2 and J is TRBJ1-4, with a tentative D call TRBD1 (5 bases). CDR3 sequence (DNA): TGTGCCAGCAGTGATGGGACGGCGGGAAAACTGTTTTTT. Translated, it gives CASSDGTAGKLFF. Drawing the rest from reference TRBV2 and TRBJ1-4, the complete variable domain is EPEVTQTPSHQVTQMGQEVILRCVPISNHLYFYWYRQILGQKVEFLVSFYNNEISEKSEIFDDQFSVERPDGSNFTLKIRSTKLEDSAMYFCASSDGTAGKLFFGSGTQLSVL.